Given below is one T cell receptor (beta chain) in context. This clone was counted once. It lacks a known antigen. Base quality data are lacking; no much larger clone is found one base away. Trimming removed 0 bases from V and 7 bases from J, leaving 10 bases between the germline ends. Inclusive of the bounding cysteine and phenylalanine, the CDR3 is 14 residues long. The only DNA kept is the CDR3, 42 bases in frame from the first base. CDR1 and CDR2, per the germline V gene, are MNHEY and SVGAGI. This sample was taken from a study of cytomegalovirus exposure and HLA in healthy donors (dated by TCRdb to the late 2010s). As for the study more broadly: An earlier analysis of some 600 of the donors reported 250 to 300 Gb of sequence data and roughly 120 million unique TCR beta sequences obtained from about 179 million T cells. The number of donors typed differed by locus, with 629-630 for A, B, C, DRB1 and DQB1, roughly 520 for DQA1, over 600 for DPA1, and some 470 for DPB1. Among about 400 genotyped donors of the cohort, an average of roughly 230,000 unique TCR beta nucleotide sequences was sequenced per donor, of which about 19% were non-productive. Because of strong linkage in the cohort, roughly five DR-DQ haplotypes were treated as single units for association and clustering. An earlier analysis of 587 of the donors used high-throughput TCR beta sequencing to judge whether each TCR beta V gene segment behaved as functional or pseudogenic. A later analysis re-analyzed previously published TCR beta repertoires from hundreds of donors and added high-resolution HLA genotyping to study TCR occurrence patterns. To predict cytomegalovirus infection status, the study brought together high-throughput TCR immunosequencing, statistical association of individual TCRs with disease status, and machine learning. All discovery cohort repertoires had been generated on a single sequencing platform. The study was designed to test whether signatures of past pathogen exposure could be identified by cataloging public T cell receptors. In a later genetic analysis, genome-wide SNP genotypes for about three fifths of the roughly 670 donors were used, and that subset was treated as a discovery cohort. A separate validation cohort of about 110 different subjects was used in addition to the approximately 700-subject first cohort. Alongside the repertoire data, information on donor age, sex, ethnicity and CMV serostatus was compiled. The study profiled the T cell repertoires of under 850 subjects by immunosequencing and related them to cytomegalovirus serostatus. Of the 398 genotyped donors, about 80% fell in the genetic ancestry cluster associated with self-reported Caucasian donors. An early release that covered some 630 HLA-typed donors contained about 290 gigabases of sequencing data and 85 million to 100 million unique TCR sequences. The later analysis used no new phenotypic data to find candidate immune exposures, relying instead on TCR beta sequences and their occurrence across donors. HLA typing covered class I and class II loci at four-digit resolution. Study-level results and caveats: When HLA alleles, especially DR and DQ, strongly co-occurred, attributing TCR associations to individual alleles was difficult. Specific HLA alleles were associated with 15,000 to 20,000 TCR beta sequences at a false discovery rate of 0.05 in a later analysis. The authors suggested that the approach could potentially be extended to other disease states and immunological phenotypes. Most TCR sequences were observed very rarely across donors, whereas some public TCRs were present in many individuals. In both the original and validation cohorts, the classifier was reported to diagnose cytomegalovirus status with high specificity and sensitivity. In vitro tests confirmed that a few of the cytomegalovirus-associated TCR beta chains recognize cytomegalovirus antigens. Several of the top co-occurrence clusters appeared to be linked to parvovirus B19, influenza, CMV and Epstein-Barr virus, according to a later analysis. A later analysis found that HLA-associated TCR beta chains were more clonally expanded and had lower generation probabilities than equally common non-associated chains. Because HLA typing was missing for some donors at each locus, association tests included only the typed subset. In an earlier analysis of approximately 590 of the donors, most TCR beta V segments appeared in productive rearrangements about 87% or about 30% of the time, broadly matching IMGT annotations. Immune exposure information for the cohort was limited to CMV serostatus. The 87-base-pair reads could not distinguish some IMGT-functional V segments, including TRBV6-2 and TRBV6-3, so those segments were excluded. In a later analysis, most CMV-associated TCR beta chains were found to appear HLA-restricted, with HLA associations seemingly driven largely by CMV exposure. In a later genetic analysis, a missense DCLRE1C variant was associated with V-gene and J-gene trimming of TCR beta chains, and the association was replicated in an independent cohort. Because counts were too low, some 17 rarely observed V segments, including chromosome 9 orphons, were excluded from the earlier analysis of several hundred of the donors. The sequencing pipeline was judged likely to have produced a cluster of highly shared sequence variants as a technical artifact. Presence/absence analyses assumed roughly uniform sequencing depth across donors, an assumption that may not hold. A further reported finding was that TCR beta sequences accurately predicted the HLA-A and HLA-B alleles for most subjects in the first cohort. Correlated functional status among segregating V segments might be attributable to linkage disequilibrium, but an unknown experimental factor could not be ruled out. According to a later analysis, TCR association rates differed among HLA loci, with DRB1 alleles showing the most associated TCRs and HLA-C alleles showing the fewest. The study gave a list of under 200 TCR beta chains associated with cytomegalovirus. In a later genetic analysis, fewer N-insertions in productive TCRs were reported among donors in an Asian-associated ancestry cluster than the 666-donor mean. This cohort had only TCR beta chains sequenced, and the lack of alpha or paired-chain data limited which features could be detected.

In total, roughly 670 healthy bone marrow donors made up the cohort. At the time of sampling, every cohort member was nominally healthy, though immune exposures that went unrecorded were likely present. The donor tested CMV seropositive, placing the donor among the 289 seropositive members of the cohort. Each donor provided a peripheral blood sample, and peripheral blood mononuclear cells were used for TCR beta sequencing. Genomic DNA extraction from the blood cell samples was performed with the Qiagen DNeasy Blood Extraction Kit. Receptors were amplified or captured by the immunoSEQ multiplex PCR assay. The multiplex PCR relied on a mix of 60 forward primers for TCR Vbeta segments and 13 reverse primers for TCR Jbeta segments. Amplification of the CDR3 region of rearranged TCR beta genes was performed with a multiplex PCR assay on genomic DNA. Amplified TCR beta libraries were sequenced as 87-base-pair reads on the Illumina HiSeq System. The source study handled its data this way. In a later analysis, tens of millions of unique TCR beta chains were counted across the roughly 610 repertoires, and approximately 11 million of these chains were shared by at least two donors. Raw reads were error-corrected and collapsed into unique sequences with a nearest-neighbor algorithm that merged closely related sequences to remove PCR and sequencing errors. To assign V, D and J gene segments, CDR3 sequences were aligned to IMGT reference sequences. For a sequence to be retained, a match of at least six nucleotides to both a V gene segment and a J gene segment was required. A rearrangement counted as productive if the CDR3 had no stop codons and remained in frame with V and J, and every other rearrangement counted as non-productive. Following IMGT convention, CDR3 was defined as the stretch from the second conserved V-encoded cysteine to the conserved J-encoded phenylalanine. The earlier analysis of around 640 of the donors excluded sequences that lacked an unambiguous match to a single V gene segment. An earlier analysis of approximately 590 of the donors classified V segments as functional when productive rearrangements were above 56.7% and as segregating when the standard deviation between donors was above 5%. A statistical classification framework was built to diagnose cytomegalovirus status from the catalog of TCR beta chain sequences. In a later analysis, V and J genes were assigned by comparing TCR nucleotide sequences against IMGT/GENE-DB human TR gene sequences. Using the TCRdist pipeline, a later analysis assigned CDR3 sequences along with most-parsimonious VDJ recombination scenarios. In a later analysis, each TCR beta chain was defined by its CDR3 amino acid sequence together with its V-gene family, and reads without a unique V-gene family were excluded. As a way to deal with suspected cross-contamination and a sequencing artifact, a later analysis dropped 450 to 600 nucleotide sequences that were highly shared and had low generation probability. In a later analysis, a clonal expansion index for each public chain was calculated from normalized within-repertoire ranks of inferred template counts. A later analysis computed generation probabilities with a VDJ recombination model fitted to out-of-frame rearrangements, and checked the results against IGoR. Hypergeometric tests were used in a later analysis to score TCR-TCR, TCR-HLA and TCR-CMV co-occurrence, with a repertoire-size bias correction applied to the TCR pairs. A later analysis estimated false discovery rates by permuting HLA or CMV assignments 20 times. A later analysis grouped co-occurring TCRs with DBSCAN, adding TCRdist sequence similarity when clustering within HLA-allele-positive subsets. For co-occurrence clustering, repertoires with fewer than 30,000 or more than 120,000 public chains were excluded, along with 4 to 6 repertoires with anomalous nucleotide sharing. TCRdb took over this immuneACCESS table, retaining in-frame rearrangements with V and J assigned. Such tables are incomplete; in checked studies, under half of the missing clones stem from an unresolved V gene, and the remainder is unexplained. For V, J and clone size, that table is used; D and trimming come from the DNA. The sample records under 200,000 clones, about 84% of which are singletons. Clones ranked in the top ten supply 1.3% of the sample.

The source material was PBMCs. The sequence was collected from a man aged 45-65 years in good health and CMV-seropositive. The chain is made from TRBV6-5 and TRBJ2-1, with a weak D call of TRBD2 (6 bases match). CDR3 region: CASSYSWGGNEQFF. The DNA reads as follows: TGTGCCAGCAGTTACTCGTGGGGAGGTAATGAGCAGTTCTTC.